This T cell receptor (beta chain) derives from a study of blood T cell repertoires in COVID-19. Overall study context: The study drew acute and convalescent COVID-19 samples from the United States, Italy and Spain.

The CDR3 loop spans 15 amino acids. Germline V gene lookup returns CDR1 LNHDA and CDR2 SQIVND (reference sequence). V was pared by 6 bases and J by 3 bases, with 8 bases of the junction left unmatched. The assay was immunoSEQ multiplex PCR, and TCRdb's table has in-frame clones only and misses some. Here the sample spans some 20,000 clones, about 81% being singletons. The sequence was collected from a man between 60 and 75 years old with acute or convalescent COVID-19. The chain couples TRBV19 to TRBJ1-5, with 7 bases matching TRBD1. The specimen sequenced was peripheral blood. The CDR3 DNA is TGTGCCAGTAGCCGGGACAGTCTGGACAATCAGCCCCAGCATTTT. Protein: CASSRDSLDNQPQHF.